This is a list of T cell receptor beta chains from one sample in a study of shared clonotypes between healthy human individuals. Assay: immunoSEQ multiplex PCR; the TCRdb copy retains only in-frame clones and omits some. Found here are around 700,000 clones, roughly 72% of them singletons; the top ten hold under 2%. Material for sequencing was memory CD4+ T cells sorted from blood. The receptors derive from a woman in her twenties or thirties in good health. Both conserved end residues are part of each CDR3.

V gene: TRBV27
J gene: TRBJ2-1
CDR3 protein: CASSPLAGPDNEQFF

V gene: TRBV7-9
J gene: TRBJ1-4
CDR3 protein: CASSLGTGNEKLFF

V gene: TRBV19
J gene: TRBJ1-5
CDR3 protein: CASRWAVNQPQHF

V gene: TRBV10-2
J gene: TRBJ2-7
CDR3 protein: CASSEFASGTYEQYF

V gene: TRBV7-8
J gene: TRBJ2-1
CDR3 protein: CASSSWLAGGSYNEQFF

V gene: TRBV28
J gene: TRBJ2-1
CDR3 protein: CASSLGGTFYNEQFF

V gene: TRBV6-1
J gene: TRBJ2-7
CDR3 protein: CASRTGGPLIDEQYF

V gene: TRBV9
J gene: TRBJ2-6
CDR3 protein: CASSPLAGPRAGANVLTF

V gene: TRBV10-3
J gene: TRBJ1-4
CDR3 protein: CAISGTDPEKLFF

V gene: TRBV11-2
J gene: TRBJ2-5
CDR3 protein: CASSPTGVRETQYF

V gene: TRBV2
J gene: TRBJ1-3
CDR3 protein: CASRGDTSGNTIYF

V gene: TRBV28
J gene: TRBJ1-2
CDR3 protein: CASSGSPNYGYTF

V gene: TRBV7-2
J gene: TRBJ2-7
CDR3 protein: CASSLASVYEQYF

V gene: TRBV28
J gene: TRBJ1-1
CDR3 protein: CASGRGAGGTNTEAFF

V gene: TRBV5-1
J gene: TRBJ2-3
CDR3 protein: CASSSGQEFTDTQYF

V gene: TRBV28
J gene: TRBJ2-5
CDR3 protein: CASSLRETQYF

V gene: TRBV20-1
J gene: TRBJ1-2
CDR3 protein: CNSFGDYGYTF

V gene: TRBV27
J gene: TRBJ2-7
CDR3 protein: CASSVTGVEQYF

V gene: TRBV6-5
J gene: TRBJ2-5
CDR3 protein: CASMSGEETQYF

V gene: TRBV5-1
J gene: TRBJ2-5
CDR3 protein: CASSEVAGVETQYF

V gene: TRBV28
J gene: TRBJ1-1
CDR3 protein: CASRLSRGKSVGFF

V gene: TRBV28
J gene: TRBJ2-7
CDR3 protein: CATQGTSLYEQYF

V gene: TRBV4-1
J gene: TRBJ1-2
CDR3 protein: CASSQDLAGLDYGYTF

V gene: TRBV2
J gene: TRBJ1-2
CDR3 protein: CASSLLQGAYGYTF

V gene: TRBV5-1
J gene: TRBJ2-5
CDR3 protein: CASSLSGGETQYF

V gene: TRBV5-1
J gene: TRBJ1-4
CDR3 protein: CASSLNVGDEKLFF

V gene: TRBV19
J gene: TRBJ1-5
CDR3 protein: CASSMQGGNQPQHF

V gene: TRBV11-2
J gene: TRBJ2-7
CDR3 protein: CASSTHLRISSYEQYF

V gene: TRBV5-1
J gene: TRBJ2-2
CDR3 protein: CASSAMGTGGTGELFF

V gene: TRBV2
J gene: -
CDR3 protein: CASSPQGPYEQYF

V gene: TRBV5-4
J gene: TRBJ2-1
CDR3 protein: CASSLGREGRNEQFF

V gene: TRBV27
J gene: TRBJ2-3
CDR3 protein: CASLSWTSGTDTQYF

V gene: TRBV18
J gene: TRBJ2-7
CDR3 protein: CASSHSGGGFYEQYF

V gene: TRBV28
J gene: TRBJ2-7
CDR3 protein: CASMSLWEQYF

V gene: TRBV7-9
J gene: TRBJ2-3
CDR3 protein: CASSRSGGTDTQYF

V gene: TRBV28
J gene: TRBJ1-5
CDR3 protein: CASSSGIKQPQHF

V gene: TRBV18
J gene: TRBJ1-2
CDR3 protein: CASSATGGPLGYTF

V gene: TRBV29-1
J gene: TRBJ2-1
CDR3 protein: CSVESSYRQGWNEQFF

V gene: TRBV5-8
J gene: TRBJ1-3
CDR3 protein: CASSAGTGVGNTIYF

V gene: TRBV6-1
J gene: TRBJ2-1
CDR3 protein: CASSEWTSGRADEQFF

V gene: TRBV25-1
J gene: TRBJ1-3
CDR3 protein: CASSAQVQLSGGNTIYF

V gene: TRBV5-1
J gene: TRBJ1-4
CDR3 protein: CASSLTGVTDEKLFF

V gene: TRBV2
J gene: TRBJ1-6
CDR3 protein: CASGKQSDNSPLHF

V gene: TRBV19
J gene: TRBJ1-1
CDR3 protein: CASRIGTDLEAFF

V gene: TRBV11-2
J gene: TRBJ1-5
CDR3 protein: CASSPDGNQPQHF

V gene: TRBV5-1
J gene: TRBJ2-6
CDR3 protein: CASSLAVSAGANVLTF

V gene: TRBV2
J gene: TRBJ2-7
CDR3 protein: CASSGRGTEQYF

V gene: TRBV20-1
J gene: TRBJ1-1
CDR3 protein: CSARARDAAFF

V gene: TRBV7-9
J gene: TRBJ2-1
CDR3 protein: CASSLASIRDLVHNEQFF

V gene: TRBV28
J gene: TRBJ2-1
CDR3 protein: CASRRWLASGRASEQFF

V gene: TRBV19
J gene: TRBJ2-7
CDR3 protein: CASSITGLAVAPYEQYF

V gene: TRBV27
J gene: TRBJ1-2
CDR3 protein: CASSLGTSGYGYTF

V gene: TRBV30
J gene: TRBJ2-1
CDR3 protein: CAWGRLAGANEQFF